The TCR beta chain described here comes from a study of OX40 agonist ivuxolimab in advanced cancers. This clone has a single count. Here immunoSEQ multiplex PCR was the method, and the copy in TCRdb shows in-frame clones only, minus some. In the table there are approximately 68,000 clones, just over 85% of which are singletons. Looked up from germline, CDR1 is MDHEN and CDR2 is SYDVKM. This CDR3 comprises 15 residues. V shed 4 bases, J shed 5 bases, and the junction held 4 bases outside the gene matches. Material: CD4+ or CD8+ T cells sorted from blood, obtained in a trial of the OX40 agonist ivuxolimab. The rearrangement links TRBV28 to TRBJ2-2; 10 bases are a match to TRBD2. The clonotype was recovered from an adult with an advanced solid tumor such as melanoma, head and neck, liver or kidney cancer. CDR3 DNA sequence: TGTGCCAGCAGTTCCCCTAGCGGGAGTACCGGGGAGCTGTTTTTT. As protein: CASSSPSGSTGELFF.